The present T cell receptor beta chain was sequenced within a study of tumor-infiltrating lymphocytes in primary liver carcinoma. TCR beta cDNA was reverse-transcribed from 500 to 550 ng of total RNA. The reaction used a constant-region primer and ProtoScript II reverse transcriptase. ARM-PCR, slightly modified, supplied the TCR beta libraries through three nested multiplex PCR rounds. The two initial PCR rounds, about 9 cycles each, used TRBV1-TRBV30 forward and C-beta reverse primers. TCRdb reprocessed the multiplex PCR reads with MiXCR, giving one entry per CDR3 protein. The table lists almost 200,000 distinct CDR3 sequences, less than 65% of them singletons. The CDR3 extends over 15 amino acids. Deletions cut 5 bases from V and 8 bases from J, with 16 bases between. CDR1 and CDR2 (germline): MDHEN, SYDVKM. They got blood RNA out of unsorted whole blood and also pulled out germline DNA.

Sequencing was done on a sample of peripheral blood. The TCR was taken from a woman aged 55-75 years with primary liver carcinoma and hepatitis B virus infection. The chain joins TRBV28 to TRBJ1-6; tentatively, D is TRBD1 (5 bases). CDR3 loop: CASSVRDPEDSPLHF. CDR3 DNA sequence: TGTGCCAGCAGTGTCCGGGACCCGGAAGATTCACCCCTCCACTTT.